Following are 29 T cell receptor beta chains from one sample sequenced in a study of blood T cell repertoires in COVID-19 (dated by TCRdb to about 2020). Library preparation used the immunoSEQ multiplex PCR assay. The clones in this table, taken by TCRdb from immuneACCESS, are in-frame only. Not every clone is retained; where verified, under half of the shortfall comes from an unresolved V gene, and the cause of the rest is unknown. The sample records about 220,000 clones, around 84% of which are singletons. The ten largest make up around 2.9% of the sample. Sequencing was performed on peripheral blood. The receptor source for this set is a man in his fifties who had recovered from COVID-19.

The chain combines TRBV4-1 with TRBJ2-7; D possibly corresponds to TRBD2 (5 bases). Germline CDR1 MGHRA, CDR2 YSYEKL. Trimming left V 1 base short and J 4 bases short, with 14 bases between. This CDR3 is 15 amino acids long. The CDR3 region is CASSQAPSRGYEQYF. Here the CDR3 DNA reads TGCGCCAGCAGCCAAGCTCCAAGCCGGGGATACGAGCAGTACTTC.

This clone was seen once. V gene TRBV5-1 combines with J gene TRBJ1-2; 8 nucleotides align to TRBD1. With 3 bases clipped from V and 3 bases from J, the junction kept 10 bases outside the gene matches. Germline values: CDR1 SGHRS, CDR2 YFSETQ. This CDR3 region has 16 residues. The CDR3 sequence: CASSWDRDRSDYGYTF. CDR3 DNA: TGCGCCAGCAGCTGGGACCGGGACAGGAGTGACTATGGCTACACCTTC.

The chain employs TRBV6-5 and TRBJ2-7; 7 bases align to TRBD1. The CDR3 is 14 residues long. CDR1 and CDR2 from the germline V gene are MNHEY and SVGAGI. J gave up 2 bases and V 5 bases, and 6 bases lay outside the gene matches. CDR3 sequence reads: CASSPWDRAYEQYF. The CDR3 DNA is TGTGCCAGCAGTCCCTGGGACAGAGCCTACGAGCAGTACTTC.

This clone occurred once. This chain uses TRBV5-8 with TRBJ1-3; maybe TRBD1 (6 bases). The CDR3 loop spans 16 amino acids. V was shortened by 0 bases and J by 0 bases, with 10 bases between the two germline ends. CDR1 is SGHTS, CDR2 YDEGEE, per germline. CDR3 sequence (DNA): TGTGCCAGCAGCTTGGGACAGGTCCTCTCTGGAAACACCATATATTTT. Translating gives CASSLGQVLSGNTIYF.

This clone was counted once. The V gene is TRBV5-1, the J gene TRBJ2-2; a weak D match, TRBD1 (6 bases). Germline V gives CDR1 SGHRS, CDR2 YFSETQ. Trimming left V 1 base short and J 5 bases short, with 15 bases between. The CDR3 runs to 16 residues. CDR3 protein: CASSLSGARGTGELFF. CDR3 DNA sequence: TGCGCCAGCAGCTTGTCAGGGGCTAGGGGAACCGGGGAGCTGTTTTTT.

The CDR3 sequence is CASSVPGTGRTDTQYF. The CDR3 bases are TGTGCCAGTAGTGTACCGGGGACAGGGCGCACAGATACGCAGTATTTT. V is TRBV19 and J is TRBJ2-3; the match to TRBD1 covers 9 bases. This CDR3 is 16 amino acids long. The germline CDR1 and CDR2 sequences are LNHDA and SQIVND (reference sequence). V lost 5 bases, J lost 1 base, and 7 bases stayed unmatched.

The rearrangement uses TRBV15 and TRBJ1-4; 7 bases align to TRBD1. The germline V gene encodes CDR1 LNHNV and CDR2 YYDKDF (reference sequence). With 0 bases clipped from V and 6 bases from J, the junction kept 7 bases outside the gene matches. This CDR3 spans 16 amino acids. Here the CDR3 DNA reads TGTGCCACCAGCAGAGATGGGTATGGGACAGATGAAAAACTGTTTTTT. Encoded protein: CATSRDGYGTDEKLFF. The full variable domain, its missing parts supplied by reference TRBV15 and TRBJ1-4, is DAMVIQNPRYQVTQFGKPVTLSCSQTLNHNVMYWYQQKSSQAPKLLFHYYDKDFNNEADTPDNFQSRRPNTSFCFLDIRSPGLGDTAMYLCATSRDGYGTDEKLFFGSGTQLSVL.

The chain is built from TRBV28 and TRBJ2-3; TRBD2 matches 8 bases. The germline gives CDR1 MDHEN, CDR2 SYDVKM. CDR3 length: 15 residues. The CDR3 reads CASPGGTTNTDTQYF. CDR3 nucleotides: TGTGCTTCCCCGGGGGGGACCACAAACACAGATACGCAGTATTTT.

The gene calls are TRBV5-1 and TRBJ2-3; weak D call: TRBD2 (7 bases). The CDR3 runs to 14 residues. The germline gives CDR1 SGHRS, CDR2 YFSETQ. Trimming took 5 bases from V and 3 from J, leaving 13 bases between them. DNA of the CDR3: TGCGCCAGCAGAGGGGGAGGGTGGACAGATACGCAGTATTTT. Amino acid sequence: CASRGGGWTDTQYF.

This clone was seen a handful of times. V usage is TRBV7-6 and J usage is TRBJ2-5; D is perhaps TRBD1 (5 bases). CDR1 and CDR2 (germline): SGHVS, FNYEAQ. The CDR3 loop spans 15 amino acids. V lost 1 base to trimming and J lost 2 bases, with 11 bases between them. The CDR3 loop reads CASSLVGVRQETQYF. CDR3 nucleotide sequence: TGTGCCAGCAGCTTAGTAGGGGTGAGACAAGAGACCCAGTACTTC.

The chain combines TRBV5-6 with TRBJ1-1; possibly TRBD1 for D (6 bases). The V gene's germline CDR1 is SGHDT and CDR2 YYEEEE. The CDR3 consists of 16 residues. V was clipped by 0 bases and J by 1 base, with 13 bases between them. CDR3 sequence (DNA): TGTGCCAGCAGCTTGGCCCTTGGGGGCCCGAACACTGAAGCTTTCTTT. Residues: CASSLALGGPNTEAFF.

A few counts support this clone. The chain couples TRBV5-4 to TRBJ1-2, with 9 bases aligning to TRBD1. The J segment lost 6 bases and the V segment lost 5 bases, leaving 5 bases of the junction unmatched. This CDR3 contains 13 residues. Germline CDR1 reads SGHNT; CDR2 reads YYREEE (reference sequence). The CDR3 protein is CASRGQGWNGYTF. The DNA of the CDR3 is TGTGCCAGCAGAGGACAGGGGTGGAATGGCTACACCTTC.

The chain couples TRBV6-5 to TRBJ2-6; 7 nucleotides align to TRBD1. Germline V gene sequence: CDR1 MNHEY, CDR2 SVGAGI. The length of the CDR3 is 15 residues. J gave up 0 bases and V 11 bases, and 7 bases lay outside the gene matches. CDR3 loop: CAGGQSYSGANVLTF. Here the CDR3 DNA reads TGTGCCGGGGGACAGTCCTACTCTGGGGCCAACGTCCTGACTTTC.

In its sample, this clone was seen a few times. The V and J genes are TRBV3-1 (or the pseudogene TRBV3-2) and TRBJ1-2, with a tentative D call TRBD1 (5 bases). V shed 2 bases and J shed 4 bases, with 17 bases lying between them. This CDR3 is built from 16 residues. Germline V lookup: CDR1 LGHDT, CDR2 YNNKEL (reference sequence). Written as DNA, the CDR3 is TGTGCCAGCAGCCAAATCGGCGGACGACAGACCTATGGCTACACCTTC. It encodes CASSQIGGRQTYGYTF.

The J gene is TRBJ2-5, the V gene TRBV18, with TRBD1 matching 7 bases. J was trimmed by 4 bases and V by 3 bases; bases with no gene match: 8. Germline V gene lookup returns CDR1 KGHSH and CDR2 LQKENI. The CDR3 contains 15 residues. The CDR3 coding sequence is TGTGCCAGCTCACCGAACAGGGGAGAGGGAGAGACCCAGTACTTC. It translates to CASSPNRGEGETQYF.

This clone was counted once. The same CDR3 arises from other DNA sequences in this sample as well. The chain links TRBV28 to TRBJ1-2; D possibly corresponds to TRBD1 (5 bases). With 5 bases removed from V and 5 bases from J, the gap between germline ends came to 9 bases. Germline CDR1 reads MDHEN; CDR2 reads SYDVKM. This CDR3 spans 12 amino acids. CDR3 region: CASSLDSYGYTF. CDR3 coding DNA: TGTGCCAGCAGTCTTGACAGTTATGGCTACACCTTC.

The chain employs TRBV2 and TRBJ1-3; D unresolved. Germline CDR1 SNHLY, CDR2 FYNNEI. V was shortened by 6 bases and J by 4 bases, with 7 bases between the two germline ends. The CDR3 covers 12 residues. This CDR3 reads CASSPMGNTIYF. CDR3 nucleotide sequence: TGTGCCAGCAGCCCCATGGGAAACACCATATATTTT.

The chain joins TRBV30 to TRBJ1-1, with 7 bases identical to TRBD1. Germline lookup yields CDR1 GTSNPN and CDR2 SVGIG (reference sequence). V lost 4 bases to trimming and J lost 2 bases; unmatched junction nucleotides: 4. The CDR3 has 13 residues. The CDR3 protein is CAWNRGYNTEAFF. As DNA, the CDR3 is TGTGCCTGGAACAGGGGATACAACACTGAAGCTTTCTTT.

CDR3 sequence reads: CASSYGTGRVNTEAFF. The CDR3 DNA reads TGTGCCAGCAGTTACGGGACAGGGAGGGTGAACACTGAAGCTTTCTTT. The chain employs TRBV6-5 and TRBJ1-1, with 9 positions matching TRBD1. Germline CDR1 reads MNHEY; CDR2 reads SVGAGI. V gave up 2 bases and J gave up 0 bases; unmatched junction bases: 4. This CDR3 contains 16 residues.

The gene calls are TRBV28 and TRBJ2-1; D call uncertain. The CDR3 consists of 15 residues. Germline assignment: CDR1 MDHEN and CDR2 SYDVKM. The ends were cut back, 5 bases at V and 0 bases at J, with 11 bases in the middle. In nucleotides, the CDR3 is TGTGCCAGCAGTCATAGCAGAAGCTCCTACAATGAGCAGTTCTTC. It is translated as CASSHSRSSYNEQFF.

The chain employs TRBV6-4 and TRBJ1-2, with D perhaps matching TRBD1 (5 bases). CDR3 length: 15 residues. The V and J ends lost 3 bases and 2 bases respectively, with 13 bases between them. Germline V gene lookup returns CDR1 MRHNA and CDR2 SNTAGT. This CDR3 reads CASSETGGGNYGYTF. The CDR3 DNA is TGTGCCAGCAGTGAAACTGGGGGAGGCAACTATGGCTACACCTTC.

The rearrangement links TRBV28 to TRBJ1-1; TRBD1 agrees at 9 bases. CDR3 length: 15 amino acids. V dropped 7 bases and J dropped 6; count of bases not matched to a gene: 12. Germline V CDR1 and CDR2: MDHEN, SYDVKM. The CDR3 region has the DNA TGTGCCAGCATTTTTAGGGGACAGGGTTCTTCTGAAGCTTTCTTT. It is translated as CASIFRGQGSSEAFF.

The chain carries TRBV30 and TRBJ1-2, with unresolved D. The CDR3 consists of 16 residues. V shed 1 base and J shed 3 bases, with 18 bases lying between them. The germline V gene has CDR1 GTSNPN and CDR2 SVGIG (reference sequence). DNA of the CDR3: TGTGCCTGGAGTGGTCCCCAAATCACAGTGGACTATGGCTACACCTTC. As protein: CAWSGPQITVDYGYTF. Looking up the rest from reference TRBV30 and TRBJ1-2 gives the full variable domain: SQTIHQWPATLVQPVGSPLSLECTVEGTSNPNLYWYRQAAGRGLQLLFYSVGIGQISSEVPQNLSASRPQDRQFILSSKKLLLSDSGFYLCAWSGPQITVDYGYTFGSGTRLTVV.

CDR3 loop: CAISMGTDYNEQFF. The CDR3, as DNA: TGTGCCATCAGTATGGGGACTGACTACAATGAGCAGTTCTTC. This sequence joins TRBV10-3 and TRBJ2-1, with D possibly TRBD2 on 6 matching bases. Germline-derived CDR1 and CDR2 are ENHRY and SYGVKD. The CDR3 consists of 14 residues. The V and J ends lost 5 bases and 3 bases respectively, with 11 bases between them.

The V call is TRBV6-5, the J call TRBJ1-2, with a tentative D call TRBD1 (6 bases). From germline, CDR1 is MNHEY and CDR2 SVGAGI. V shed 2 bases and J shed 4 bases, with 17 bases lying between them. The CDR3 totals 16 residues. The CDR3: CASSYGGGAGPYGYTF. CDR3 DNA sequence: TGTGCCAGCAGTTACGGTGGGGGCGCAGGCCCCTATGGCTACACCTTC.

CDR3 in amino acids: CASSLGPGGIDSNQPQHF. DNA of the CDR3: TGTGCCAGCAGTCTCGGGCCAGGGGGAATCGATAGCAATCAGCCCCAGCATTTT. V usage is TRBV6-6 and J usage is TRBJ1-5; 7 bases fit TRBD1. The germline CDR1 and CDR2 sequences are MNHNY and SVGAGI (reference sequence). The CDR3 covers 18 residues. Germline trimming cut 5 bases from V and 0 bases from J; bases unmatched to any gene: 13.

The gene calls are TRBV7-9 and TRBJ2-7; D is possibly TRBD1 (6 bases). Germline V lookup: CDR1 SEHNR, CDR2 FQNEAQ (reference sequence). The CDR3 is 14 amino acids. Trimming took off 5 bases at V and 4 bases at J, with 15 bases between the two ends. CDR3 DNA: TGTGCCAGCAGCCCGGTAGGGACACCTTACGAGCAGTACTTC. Protein: CASSPVGTPYEQYF.

The chain has TRBV6-5 and TRBJ2-1; D call uncertain. Per germline, CDR1 MNHEY and CDR2 SVGAGI. V gave up 8 bases and J gave up 5 bases, with 13 bases separating them. The CDR3 totals 13 residues. The CDR3 nucleotides read TGTGCCAGCTCGTTACTAATAGACAATGAGCAGTTCTTC. It specifies CASSLLIDNEQFF.

The genes are TRBV28 and TRBJ2-7; no reliable D call. The CDR3 extends over 13 amino acids. Germline V lookup: CDR1 MDHEN, CDR2 SYDVKM. V shed 2 bases and J shed 6 bases, with 11 bases lying between them. CDR3 loop: CASSLRSPPEQYF. CDR3 in DNA: TGTGCCAGCAGTTTACGGTCTCCCCCCGAGCAGTACTTC.